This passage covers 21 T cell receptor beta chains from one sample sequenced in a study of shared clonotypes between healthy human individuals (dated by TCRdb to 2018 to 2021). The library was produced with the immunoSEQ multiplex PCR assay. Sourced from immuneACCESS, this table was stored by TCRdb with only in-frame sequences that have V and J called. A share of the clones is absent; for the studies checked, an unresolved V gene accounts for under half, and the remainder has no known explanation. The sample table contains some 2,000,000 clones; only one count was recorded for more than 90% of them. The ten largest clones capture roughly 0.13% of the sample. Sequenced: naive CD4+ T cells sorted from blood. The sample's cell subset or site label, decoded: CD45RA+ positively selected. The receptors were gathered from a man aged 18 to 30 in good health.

DNA of the CDR3: TGTGCCAGCAGTGAAGCGACTCCCAGGGGATATAGCAATCAGCCCCAGCATTTT. Encoded protein: CASSEATPRGYSNQPQHF. The genes are TRBV6-1 and TRBJ1-5; D is possibly TRBD1 (6 bases). Trimming left V 0 bases short and J 0 bases short, with 15 bases between. Germline V gene data show CDR1 as MNHNS and CDR2 as SASEGT. There are 18 residues in the CDR3.

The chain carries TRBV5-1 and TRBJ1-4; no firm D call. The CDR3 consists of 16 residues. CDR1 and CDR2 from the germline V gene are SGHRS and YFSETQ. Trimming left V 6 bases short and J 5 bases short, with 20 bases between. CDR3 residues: CASTLWARTANEKLFF. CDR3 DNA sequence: TGCGCCAGCACCCTCTGGGCGAGGACGGCGAATGAAAAACTGTTTTTT.

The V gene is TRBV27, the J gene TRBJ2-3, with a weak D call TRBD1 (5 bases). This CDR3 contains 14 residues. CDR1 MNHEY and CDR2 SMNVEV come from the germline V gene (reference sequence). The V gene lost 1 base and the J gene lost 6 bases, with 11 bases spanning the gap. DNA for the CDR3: TGTGCCAGCAGTTTATTTGGCAGGGTGGATACGCAGTATTTT. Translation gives CASSLFGRVDTQYF.

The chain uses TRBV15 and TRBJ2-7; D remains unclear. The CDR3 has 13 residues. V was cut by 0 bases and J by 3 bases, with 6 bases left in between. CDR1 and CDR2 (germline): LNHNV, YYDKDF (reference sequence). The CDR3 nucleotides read TGTGCCACCAGCAGAGATCGATTCTACGAGCAGTACTTC. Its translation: CATSRDRFYEQYF.

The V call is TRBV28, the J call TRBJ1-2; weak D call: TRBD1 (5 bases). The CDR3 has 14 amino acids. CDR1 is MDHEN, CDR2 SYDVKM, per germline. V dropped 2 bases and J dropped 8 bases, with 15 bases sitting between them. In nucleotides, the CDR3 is TGTGCCAGCAGTTTAGACCCCGGGACTTTGGGCTACACCTTC. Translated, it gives CASSLDPGTLGYTF.

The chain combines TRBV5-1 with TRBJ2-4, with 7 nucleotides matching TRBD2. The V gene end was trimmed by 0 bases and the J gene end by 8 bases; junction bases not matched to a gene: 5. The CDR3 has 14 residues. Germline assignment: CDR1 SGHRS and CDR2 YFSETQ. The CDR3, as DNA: TGCGCCAGCAGCTTGGAGGGAGGGAGGGACATTCAGTACTTC. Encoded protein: CASSLEGGRDIQYF.

The CDR3 region is CASSLALSTSGSTYEQYF. DNA of the CDR3: TGTGCCAGCAGCTTAGCTTTATCGACTAGCGGGAGCACCTACGAGCAGTACTTC. The chain employs TRBV7-2 and TRBJ2-7; 12 nucleotides line up with TRBD2. Germline values: CDR1 SGHTA, CDR2 FQGNSA. The CDR3 extends over 18 amino acids. With 0 bases clipped from V and 2 bases from J, the junction kept 8 bases outside the gene matches.

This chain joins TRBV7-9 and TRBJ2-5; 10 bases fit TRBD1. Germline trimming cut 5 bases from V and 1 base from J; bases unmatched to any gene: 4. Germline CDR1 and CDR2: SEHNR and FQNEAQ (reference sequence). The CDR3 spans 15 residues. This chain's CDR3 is CASSNRDRGQETQYF. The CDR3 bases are TGTGCCAGCAGCAACCGGGACAGGGGCCAAGAGACCCAGTACTTC.

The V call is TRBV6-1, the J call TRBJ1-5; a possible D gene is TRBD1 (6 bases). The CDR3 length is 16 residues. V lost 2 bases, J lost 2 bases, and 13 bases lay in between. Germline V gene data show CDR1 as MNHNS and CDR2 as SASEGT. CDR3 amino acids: CASSELGTRGNQPQHF. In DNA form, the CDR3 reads TGTGCCAGCAGTGAACTCGGGACACGAGGCAATCAGCCCCAGCATTTT.

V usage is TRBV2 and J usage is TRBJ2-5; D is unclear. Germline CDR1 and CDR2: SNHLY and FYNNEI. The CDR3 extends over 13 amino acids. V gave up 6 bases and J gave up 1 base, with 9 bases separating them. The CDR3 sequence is CASSSPTQETQYF. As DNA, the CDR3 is TGTGCCAGCAGCTCTCCTACCCAAGAGACCCAGTACTTC.

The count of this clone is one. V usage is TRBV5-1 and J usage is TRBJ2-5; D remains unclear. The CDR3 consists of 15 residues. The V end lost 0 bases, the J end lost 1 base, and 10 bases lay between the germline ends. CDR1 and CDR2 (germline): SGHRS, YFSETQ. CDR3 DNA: TGCGCCAGCAGCTTGGCCTCCAGGATCCAAGAGACCCAGTACTTC. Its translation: CASSLASRIQETQYF.

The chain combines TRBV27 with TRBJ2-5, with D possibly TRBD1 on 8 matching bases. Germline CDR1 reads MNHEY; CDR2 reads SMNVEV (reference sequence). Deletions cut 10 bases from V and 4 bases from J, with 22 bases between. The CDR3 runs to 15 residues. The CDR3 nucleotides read TGTGCCACCCCTTCAAACAGGGGGGGAAGAGAGACCCAGTACTTC. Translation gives CATPSNRGGRETQYF.

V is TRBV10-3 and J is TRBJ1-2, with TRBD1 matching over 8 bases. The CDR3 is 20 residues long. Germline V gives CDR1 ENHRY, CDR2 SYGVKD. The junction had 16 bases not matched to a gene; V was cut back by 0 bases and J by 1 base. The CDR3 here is CAISESSTGVGQGHNYGYTF. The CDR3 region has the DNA TGTGCCATCAGTGAGTCTTCTACAGGTGTCGGACAGGGTCATAACTATGGCTACACCTTC.

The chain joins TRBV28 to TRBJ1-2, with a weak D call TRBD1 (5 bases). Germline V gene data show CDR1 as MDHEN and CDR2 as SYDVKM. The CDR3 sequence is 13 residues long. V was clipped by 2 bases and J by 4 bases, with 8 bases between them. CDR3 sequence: CASSLGHSYGYTF. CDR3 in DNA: TGTGCCAGCAGTTTAGGACATAGCTATGGCTACACCTTC.

The DNA for the CDR3 is TGTGCCACCAGCAGAGACCGTCCCGGGACAGGACGGGACACTGAAGCTTTCTTT. Translated, it gives CATSRDRPGTGRDTEAFF. The chain has TRBV15 and TRBJ1-1, with 8 bases fitting TRBD1. Germline V gene lookup returns CDR1 LNHNV and CDR2 YYDKDF (reference sequence). V was clipped by 0 bases and J by 3 bases; unmatched bases: 12. The CDR3 has 18 residues.

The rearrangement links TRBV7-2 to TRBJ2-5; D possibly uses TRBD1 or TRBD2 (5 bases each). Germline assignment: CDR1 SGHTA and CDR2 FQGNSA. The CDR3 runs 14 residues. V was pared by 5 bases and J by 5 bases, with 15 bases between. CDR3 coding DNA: TGTGCCAGCAGCCTGTGGACTGGGGCGGAGACCCAGTACTTC. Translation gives CASSLWTGAETQYF.

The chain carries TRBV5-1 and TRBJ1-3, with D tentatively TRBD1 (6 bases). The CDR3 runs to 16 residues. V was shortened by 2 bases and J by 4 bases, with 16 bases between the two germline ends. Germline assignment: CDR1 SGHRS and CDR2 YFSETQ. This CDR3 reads CASSLDRQGFGNTIYF. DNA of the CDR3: TGCGCCAGCAGCTTAGACAGGCAGGGGTTCGGAAACACCATATATTTT.

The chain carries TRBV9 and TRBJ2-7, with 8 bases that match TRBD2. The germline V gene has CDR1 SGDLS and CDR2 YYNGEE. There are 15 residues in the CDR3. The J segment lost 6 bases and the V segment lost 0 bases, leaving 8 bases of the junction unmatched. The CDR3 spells CASSVEGTRRSEQYF. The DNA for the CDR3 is TGTGCCAGCAGCGTAGAAGGGACTAGACGTTCCGAGCAGTACTTC.

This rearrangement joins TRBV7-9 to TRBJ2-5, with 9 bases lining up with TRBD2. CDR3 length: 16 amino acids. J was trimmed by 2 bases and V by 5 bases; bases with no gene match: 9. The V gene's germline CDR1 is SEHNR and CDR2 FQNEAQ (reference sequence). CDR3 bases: TGTGCCAGCAGCGAGACATCAGCGGGGGGTCAAGAGACCCAGTACTTC. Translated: CASSETSAGGQETQYF. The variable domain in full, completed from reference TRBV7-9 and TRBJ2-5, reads DTGVSQNPRHKITKRGQNVTFRCDPISEHNRLYWYRQTLGQGPEFLTYFQNEAQLEKSRLLSDRFSAERPKGSFSTLEIQRTEQGDSAMYLCASSETSAGGQETQYFGPGTRLLVL.

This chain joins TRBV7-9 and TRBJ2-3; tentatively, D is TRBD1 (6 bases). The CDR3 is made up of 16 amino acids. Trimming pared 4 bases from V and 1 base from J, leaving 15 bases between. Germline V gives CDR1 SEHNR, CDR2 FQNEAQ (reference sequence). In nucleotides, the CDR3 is TGTGCCAGCAGCTCACGACGTCCAGGGGGCACAGATACGCAGTATTTT. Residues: CASSSRRPGGTDTQYF.

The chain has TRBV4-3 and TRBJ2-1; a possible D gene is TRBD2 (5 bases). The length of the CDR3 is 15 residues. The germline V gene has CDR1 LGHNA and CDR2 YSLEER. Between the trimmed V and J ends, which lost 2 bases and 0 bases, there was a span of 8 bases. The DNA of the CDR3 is TGCGCCAGCAGCCAAACGGGGAGCTCCTACAATGAGCAGTTCTTC. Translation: CASSQTGSSYNEQFF.